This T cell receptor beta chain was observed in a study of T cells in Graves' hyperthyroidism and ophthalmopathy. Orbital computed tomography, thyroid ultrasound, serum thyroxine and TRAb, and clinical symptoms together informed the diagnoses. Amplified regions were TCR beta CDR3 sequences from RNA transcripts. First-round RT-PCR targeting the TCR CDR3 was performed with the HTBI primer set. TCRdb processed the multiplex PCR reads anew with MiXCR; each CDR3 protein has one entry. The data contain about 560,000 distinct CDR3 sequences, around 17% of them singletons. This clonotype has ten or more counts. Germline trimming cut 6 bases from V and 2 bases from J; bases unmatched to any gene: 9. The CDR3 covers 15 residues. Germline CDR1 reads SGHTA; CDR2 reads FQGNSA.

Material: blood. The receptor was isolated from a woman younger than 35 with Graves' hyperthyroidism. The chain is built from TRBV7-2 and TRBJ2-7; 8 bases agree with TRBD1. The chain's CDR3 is CASSHSGTGPYEQYF. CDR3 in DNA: TGTGCCAGCAGTCACTCCGGGACAGGCCCCTACGAGCAGTACTTC. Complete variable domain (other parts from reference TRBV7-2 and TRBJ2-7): GAGVSQSPSNKVTEKGKDVELRCDPISGHTALYWYRQSLGQGLEFLIYFQGNSAPDKSGLPSDRFSAERTGGSVSTLTIQRTQQEDSAVYLCASSHSGTGPYEQYFGPGTRLTVT.